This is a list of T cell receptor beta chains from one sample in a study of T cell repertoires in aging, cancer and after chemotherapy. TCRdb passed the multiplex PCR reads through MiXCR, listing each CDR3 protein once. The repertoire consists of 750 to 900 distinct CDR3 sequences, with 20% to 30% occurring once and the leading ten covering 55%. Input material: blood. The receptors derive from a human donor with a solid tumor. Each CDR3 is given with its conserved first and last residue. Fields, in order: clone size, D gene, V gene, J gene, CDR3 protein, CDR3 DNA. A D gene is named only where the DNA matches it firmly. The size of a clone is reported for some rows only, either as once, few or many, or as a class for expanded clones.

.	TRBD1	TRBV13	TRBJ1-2	CASSLATGQGDGYTF	TGCGCCAGCAGCTTGGCAACTGGACAGGGTGATGGCTACACCTTC
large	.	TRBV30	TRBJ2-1	CAWSWKGGDEQFF	TGTGCCTGGAGTTGGAAGGGGGGAGATGAGCAGTTCTTC
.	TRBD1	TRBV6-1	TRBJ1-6	CASRARQGASSYNSPLHF	TGTGCCAGCAGAGCACGACAGGGGGCGAGCTCCTATAATTCACCCCTCCACTTT
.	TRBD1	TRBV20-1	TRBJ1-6	CSASPGQGARSPLHF	TGCAGTGCTAGTCCGGGACAGGGGGCTAGATCACCCCTCCACTTT
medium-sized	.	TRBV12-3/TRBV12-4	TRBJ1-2	CASTHSGGYGYTF	TGTGCCAGCACTCACTCCGGTGGGTATGGCTACACCTTC
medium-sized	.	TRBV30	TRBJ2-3	CAWAPRGDTQYF	TGTGCCTGGGCCCCACGGGGAGATACGCAGTATTTT
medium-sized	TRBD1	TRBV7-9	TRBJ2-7	CASSSRRGQAYEQYF	TGTGCCAGCAGCTCTCGAAGGGGGCAGGCCTACGAGCAGTACTTC
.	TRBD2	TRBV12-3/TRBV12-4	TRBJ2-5	CAISDSTSGRRFQETQYF	TGTGCCATCAGTGATTCGACTAGCGGGCGCCGTTTCCAAGAGACCCAGTACTTC
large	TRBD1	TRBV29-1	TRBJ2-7	CSVDTGTASSYEQYF	TGCAGCGTTGACACCGGGACAGCAAGCTCCTACGAGCAGTACTTC
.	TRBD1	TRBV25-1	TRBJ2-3	CASSELGDRGLGDTQYF	TGTGCCAGCAGTGAACTGGGGGACAGGGGGCTGGGAGATACGCAGTATTTT